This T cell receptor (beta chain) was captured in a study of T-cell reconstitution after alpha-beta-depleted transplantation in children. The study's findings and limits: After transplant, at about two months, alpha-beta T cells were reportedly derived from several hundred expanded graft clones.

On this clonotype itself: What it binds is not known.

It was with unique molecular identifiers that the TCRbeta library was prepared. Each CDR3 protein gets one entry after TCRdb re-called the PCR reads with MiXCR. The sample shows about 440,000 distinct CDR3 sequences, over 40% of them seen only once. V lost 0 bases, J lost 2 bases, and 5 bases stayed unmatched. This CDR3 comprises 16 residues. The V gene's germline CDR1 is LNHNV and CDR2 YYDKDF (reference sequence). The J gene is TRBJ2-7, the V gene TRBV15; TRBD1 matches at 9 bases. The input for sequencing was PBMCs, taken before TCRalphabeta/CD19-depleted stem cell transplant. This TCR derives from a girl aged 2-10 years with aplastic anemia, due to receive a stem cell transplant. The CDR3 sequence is CATSRDGTGPTYEQYF. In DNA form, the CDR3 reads TGTGCCACCAGCAGAGATGGGACAGGGCCGACCTACGAGCAGTACTTC.